A single sample is the source of the 2 T cell receptor beta chains below, sequenced in a study of cytomegalovirus exposure and HLA in healthy donors. Vbeta (60) and Jbeta (13) primers were used in the PCR. Here immunoSEQ multiplex PCR was the method, and the copy in TCRdb shows in-frame clones only, minus some. Of roughly 150,000 clones in the sample, 55% to 85% were seen once. The sequenced sample consisted of PBMCs. All receptors derive from a middle-aged man in good health and CMV-seronegative.

This clone was counted between two and nine times. The rearrangement uses TRBV5-4 and TRBJ1-4, with D tentatively TRBD1 (5 bases). V lost 4 bases and J 4 bases, leaving 14 bases between the germline ends. The CDR3 has 15 amino acids. Germline CDR1 and CDR2: SGHNT and YYREEE (reference sequence). The CDR3 DNA sequence: TGTGCCAGCAGCCCAGACAGCTGGAGTAATGAAAAACTGTTTTTT. This codes for CASSPDSWSNEKLFF.

This chain joins TRBV5-1 and TRBJ2-3; 7 bases map to TRBD2. The CDR3 runs 13 residues. CDR1 is SGHRS, CDR2 YFSETQ, per germline. Trimming cost V 6 bases and J 4 bases; bases outside gene matches: 5. CDR3 coding DNA: TGCGCCAGCACCCCTAGCGGCCCAGATACGCAGTATTTT. Translated: CASTPSGPDTQYF.